Shown below are 24 T cell receptor beta chains from a single sample sequenced in a study of blood T cell repertoires in COVID-19. Method: immunoSEQ multiplex PCR; TCRdb's copy keeps in-frame clones and lacks some. Of fewer than 80,000 clones in the sample, roughly 80% were seen once. Sequencing was performed on peripheral blood. The receptors were gathered from a man aged 55 to 69 with COVID-19, enrolled during active disease.

This clone has only a few counts. In nucleotides, the CDR3 is TGTGCCAGCAGTTTCACACAGGAACTTCCTGAAGCTTTCTTT. The encoded protein is CASSFTQELPEAFF. This rearrangement joins TRBV27 to TRBJ1-1; D possibly corresponds to TRBD1 (5 bases). This CDR3 comprises 14 residues. Trimming pared 3 bases from V and 6 bases from J, leaving 14 bases between. CDR1 MNHEY and CDR2 SMNVEV come from the germline V gene (reference sequence).

This chain links TRBV6-1 with TRBJ2-2; TRBD2 might be the D (5 bases). This CDR3 has 13 residues. V lost 8 bases and J 1 base, leaving 8 bases between the germline ends. CDR1 and CDR2 (germline): MNHNS, SASEGT. In DNA form, the CDR3 reads TGTGCCAGCGGACGGGGGAACACCGGGGAGCTGTTTTTT. It codes for CASGRGNTGELFF.

This chain uses TRBV5-1 with TRBJ1-3; 7 nucleotides line up with TRBD1. The CDR3 contains 16 residues. CDR1 is SGHRS and CDR2 is YFSETQ in the germline V gene. V shed 3 bases and J 0 bases; nucleotides not matched to a gene: 6. This CDR3 is CASSYLGQDSGNTIYF. As DNA, the CDR3 is TGCGCCAGCAGCTACCTCGGACAGGACTCTGGAAACACCATATATTTT.

The count of this clone is one. This chain uses TRBV7-9 with TRBJ2-4; 11 nucleotides match TRBD1. CDR3 length equals 16 residues. Germline-derived CDR1 and CDR2 are SEHNR and FQNEAQ (reference sequence). Trimming at V came to 5 bases and at J to 1 base, leaving 4 bases not matched to a gene. The CDR3 is CASSVGQGAAKNIQYF. CDR3 nucleotides: TGTGCCAGCAGCGTAGGACAGGGGGCGGCCAAAAACATTCAGTACTTC.

This clone was recorded once. V and J are TRBV19 and TRBJ1-5, with 9 bases identical to TRBD1. Per the germline V gene, CDR1 is LNHDA and CDR2 is SQIVND (reference sequence). V lost 5 bases to trimming and J lost 4 bases; unmatched junction nucleotides: 9. The CDR3 is made up of 16 amino acids. This CDR3 is CASSALDRGGNQPQHF. CDR3 DNA sequence: TGTGCCAGTAGTGCTCTGGACAGGGGAGGGAATCAGCCCCAGCATTTT.

V usage is TRBV7-3 and J usage is TRBJ2-2; D remains ambiguous. The CDR3 covers 15 residues. V dropped 5 bases and J dropped 5 bases, with 15 bases sitting between them. Germline loops: CDR1 SGHTA, CDR2 FQGTGA. The chain's CDR3 is CASSPSPSRTGELFF. The DNA for the CDR3 is TGTGCCAGCAGCCCCTCCCCATCCAGAACCGGGGAGCTGTTTTTT.

V usage is TRBV28 and J usage is TRBJ2-2; 8 bases match TRBD2. The CDR3 is 19 amino acids. The V and J ends lost 4 bases and 3 bases, in that order; junction bases with no gene match: 16. The germline V gene has CDR1 MDHEN and CDR2 SYDVKM. Here the CDR3 reads CASSSPFLVGGGYTGELFF. CDR3 DNA: TGTGCCAGCAGTTCCCCTTTTCTTGTCGGGGGGGGCTACACCGGGGAGCTGTTTTTT.

For the CDR3, the DNA is TGTGCCACCAGCAGAGGAGAGGGAGTTACAGATACGCAGTATTTT. As protein: CATSRGEGVTDTQYF. The chain employs TRBV15 and TRBJ2-3, with D tentatively TRBD2 (5 bases). Looked up from germline, CDR1 is LNHNV and CDR2 is YYDKDF (reference sequence). The V end was cut by 1 base, the J end by 3 bases, with 11 bases between. There are 15 residues in the CDR3.

CDR3 nucleotide sequence: TGCAGTGCTAAAACTCTAACTGAAGCTTTCTTT. It encodes CSAKTLTEAFF. The chain carries TRBV20-1 and TRBJ1-1; no reliable D call. The ends were cut back, 4 bases at V and 5 bases at J, with 8 bases in the middle. The CDR3 is 11 residues long. In germline, CDR1 is DFQATT, CDR2 SNEGSKA (reference sequence).

The rearrangement links TRBV6-6 to TRBJ2-1; D is unclear. Per germline, CDR1 MNHNY and CDR2 SVGAGI (reference sequence). The CDR3 loop spans 12 amino acids. Trimming took off 1 base at V and 6 bases at J, with 4 bases between the two ends. Written as DNA, the CDR3 is TGTGCCAGCAGTTACTTGCGCAATGAGCAGTTCTTC. Amino acid sequence: CASSYLRNEQFF.

The chain combines TRBV6-5 with TRBJ1-1, with TRBD1 as a possible D gene (5 bases). In germline, CDR1 is MNHEY, CDR2 SVGAGI. The ends were cut back, 5 bases at V and 3 bases at J, with 16 bases in the middle. This CDR3 has 15 amino acids. The CDR3 coding sequence is TGTGCCAGCAGTCCCACATTGGGGCTGGACACTGAAGCTTTCTTT. Translating it yields CASSPTLGLDTEAFF.

V is TRBV4-2 and J is TRBJ2-6; D unclear. The CDR3 is 19 residues long. V lost 1 base and J lost 0, with 16 bases in between. CDR1 LGHNA and CDR2 YNFKEQ come from the germline V gene. The CDR3 DNA follows: TGTGCCAGCAGCCAAGTCTTTTATGTAACAGCCTCTGGGGCCAACGTCCTGACTTTC. This encodes CASSQVFYVTASGANVLTF.

This clone was detected once. The genes are TRBV6-5 and TRBJ1-6, with TRBD1 matching over 8 bases. Germline CDR1 reads MNHEY; CDR2 reads SVGAGI. Trimming took 6 bases from V and 9 from J; bases not matched to a gene: 10. This CDR3 has 15 residues. The CDR3 nucleotides read TGTGCCAGCAGGCCAAGCGAGGGACAGGTTTCACCCCTCCACTTT. Protein sequence: CASRPSEGQVSPLHF.

This sequence joins TRBV18 and TRBJ2-5; D not resolved. In germline, CDR1 is KGHSH, CDR2 LQKENI. The CDR3 is 14 residues long. V dropped 3 bases and J dropped 5 bases, with 13 bases sitting between them. DNA for the CDR3: TGTGCCAGCTCACCCCCATTGGTGAGGGAGACCCAGTACTTC. It encodes CASSPPLVRETQYF.

The J gene is TRBJ2-6, the V gene TRBV3-1 (or the pseudogene TRBV3-2); D call uncertain. Germline assignment: CDR1 LGHDT and CDR2 YNNKEL (reference sequence). V was clipped by 4 bases and J by 1 base, with 11 bases between them. This CDR3 region has 16 residues. The CDR3 DNA is TGTGCCAGCAGCCCGCGTCCCGTGTCTGGGGCCAACGTCCTGACTTTC. Its protein product is CASSPRPVSGANVLTF.

This clone was recorded once. This chain uses TRBV24-1 with TRBJ2-3; D is possibly TRBD2 (5 bases). V lost 9 bases, J lost 0 bases, and 12 bases lay in between. The germline CDR1 and CDR2 sequences are KGHDR and SFDVKD. CDR3 length: 14 amino acids. The CDR3 region has the DNA TGTGCCACCCAGGCGGACTCTAGCACAGATACGCAGTATTTT. Residues: CATQADSSTDTQYF.

The gene calls are TRBV10-3 and TRBJ1-2; a weak D match, TRBD1 (6 bases). CDR1 and CDR2 from the germline V gene are ENHRY and SYGVKD. The CDR3 is made up of 13 amino acids. The germline V and J ends were trimmed by 6 bases and 6 bases, with 14 bases remaining between them. The CDR3 sequence: CAIRGATEHGYTF. Here the CDR3 DNA reads TGTGCCATCAGGGGGGCGACAGAGCATGGCTACACCTTC.

CDR3 loop: CATSEPSSYNEQFF. The CDR3 DNA follows: TGTGCCACCAGTGAGCCGAGCTCCTACAATGAGCAGTTCTTC. The chain is built from TRBV24-1 and TRBJ2-1; no clear D gene. The CDR3 consists of 14 residues. V lost 4 bases, J lost 0 bases, and 6 bases lay in between. CDR1 is KGHDR and CDR2 is SFDVKD in the germline V gene.

The V and J genes are TRBV7-3 and TRBJ2-3; 7 nucleotides line up with TRBD1. V shed 5 bases, J shed 1 base, and the junction held 3 bases outside the gene matches. Germline-derived CDR1 and CDR2 are SGHTA and FQGTGA. The CDR3 sequence is 14 residues long. The CDR3 loop reads CASSITGGTDTQYF. The CDR3 DNA sequence: TGTGCCAGCAGCATCACAGGGGGCACAGATACGCAGTATTTT.

The rearrangement joins TRBV9 to TRBJ2-2; a possible D gene is TRBD1 (6 bases). The CDR3 is 16 amino acids. Germline V gene lookup returns CDR1 SGDLS and CDR2 YYNGEE. Trimming took off 4 bases at V and 4 bases at J, with 17 bases between the two ends. The DNA for the CDR3 is TGTGCCAGCAGCTCTGCCGGGACAAGGGTCACCGGGGAGCTGTTTTTT. Amino acids: CASSSAGTRVTGELFF.

This rearrangement joins TRBV5-5 to TRBJ2-1; D is possibly TRBD2 (6 bases). The CDR3 sequence is 15 residues long. Trimming removed 2 bases at V and 3 bases at J, with 12 bases between. Per germline, CDR1 SGHKS and CDR2 YYEKEE (reference sequence). CDR3 nucleotides: TGTGCCAGCAGCTTCACACTAGCCCTCTACAATGAGCAGTTCTTC. Protein sequence: CASSFTLALYNEQFF.

The rearrangement links TRBV2 to TRBJ2-7; D is perhaps TRBD2 (7 bases). The CDR3 sequence is 13 residues long. The ends were cut back, 4 bases at V and 3 bases at J, with 10 bases in the middle. From germline, CDR1 is SNHLY and CDR2 FYNNEI. CDR3 in DNA: TGTGCCAGCAGTGCGGGGGGCGGCTACGAGCAGTACTTC. Its translation: CASSAGGGYEQYF.

The chain is built from TRBV29-1 and TRBJ2-1; 9 nucleotides line up with TRBD2. The CDR3 contains 14 residues. Germline V lookup: CDR1 SQVTM, CDR2 ANQGSEA. V lost 3 bases, J lost 7 bases, and 7 bases stayed unmatched. Here the CDR3 reads CSVDYSGSRNEQFF. CDR3 nucleotides: TGCAGCGTTGACTATAGCGGGAGCCGGAATGAGCAGTTCTTC.

The V call is TRBV5-6, the J call TRBJ1-2; 7 bases are shared with TRBD1. Trimming at V came to 6 bases and at J to 0 bases, leaving 8 bases not matched to a gene. The CDR3 length is 15 residues. Germline assignment: CDR1 SGHDT and CDR2 YYEEEE. The CDR3 nucleotides read TGTGCCAGCAACCAATGGAGGGGGCCTAACTATGGCTACACCTTC. Its translation is CASNQWRGPNYGYTF.